What follows describes a single T cell receptor (beta chain). This sample is drawn from a study of blood T cell repertoires in COVID-19. About the study: The United States, Italy and Spain were the sources of the acute and convalescent COVID-19 samples. Nucleic acid was either cDNA or gDNA, and it came from T cells, B-cell-depleted T cells, or PBMCs.

In the original analysis: Counts of nucleated cells, estimated from reference gene primer amplification, were obtained. The data were produced by immunoSEQ multiplex PCR, yet TCRdb's version contains in-frame clones alone and is incomplete. Clone size and the V and J calls come from that table; the DNA yielded D and trimming. Here the sample spans about 270,000 clones, roughly 85% being singletons. CDR3 length equals 14 residues. The ends were cut back, 6 bases at V and 6 bases at J, with 17 bases in the middle. CDR1 MNHEY and CDR2 SMNVEV come from the germline V gene (reference sequence). The source of this sequence is a human donor in a cohort sampled during active COVID-19. This chain connects TRBV27 to TRBJ1-1, with a tentative D call TRBD1 (5 bases). The specimen sequenced was peripheral blood. As DNA, the CDR3 is TGTGCCAGCAGGAGAGACAGCGTTAGGGCTGAAGCTTTCTTT. Protein: CASRRDSVRAEAFF.